A single sample gave rise to the 17 T cell receptor beta chains below, sequenced in a study of tumor and adjacent non-tumor tissue in lung cancer. TCRbeta libraries were built with three rounds of nested PCR, modified from ARM-PCR. TCRdb used MiXCR to reprocess the multiplex PCR reads, holding one entry per CDR3 protein. The sample gives 35,000 to 55,000 distinct CDR3 sequences, roughly 60% of which show up once; under 60% is in the top ten. This sample's RNA came from whole unsorted tissue. More than 3 cm separated this lung sample from the edge of the tumor. Sequencing input: distant non-tumor lung tissue. These receptors came from a man between 50 and 59 years old with non-small cell lung cancer.

This clonotype is deemed large (0.1 to 1%). The V and J genes are TRBV4-2 and TRBJ2-2; the match to TRBD2 covers 14 bases. With 0 bases clipped from V and 0 bases from J, the junction kept 0 bases outside the gene matches. This CDR3 spans 18 amino acids. CDR1 is LGHNA and CDR2 is YNFKEQ in the germline V gene. CDR3 amino acids: CASSQEGLAGANTGELFF. The CDR3 nucleotides read TGTGCCAGCAGCCAAGAGGGACTAGCGGGGGCGAACACCGGGGAGCTGTTTTTT.

A word on this clonotype: One junction end does not reproduce the germline sequence, and a read error may be involved. The chain carries TRBV5-1 and TRBJ2-1; the D gene is possibly TRBD1 (6 bases). The CDR3 loop spans 16 amino acids. Germline V gives CDR1 SGHRS, CDR2 YFSETQ. In DNA form, the CDR3 reads TGCGCCAGCAGCTTCCAGCCGACAGGAATAGATGGTGAGCAGTCCTTC. This codes for CASSFQPTGIDGEQSF.

This chain joins TRBV5-1 and TRBJ2-7, with D uncertain. The CDR3 length is 14 residues. CDR1 is SGHRS and CDR2 is YFSETQ in the germline V gene. The V end lost 6 bases, the J end lost 5 bases, and 18 bases lay between the germline ends. The DNA of the CDR3 is TGCGCCAGCACCCCGGGCCCGGTGACCGACGAGCAGTACTTC. This sequence encodes CASTPGPVTDEQYF.

Details on this clonotype: At one boundary the junction diverges from the germline segment, which might be a read error. The chain has TRBV4-1 and TRBJ1-5; 8 nucleotides line up with TRBD1. The CDR3 has 17 residues. Germline V CDR1 and CDR2: MGHRA, YSYEKL. The CDR3 reads CASSQDQTGVGNQSQHF. The CDR3, as DNA: TGCGCCAGCAGCCAGGATCAGACAGGGGTTGGCAATCAGTCCCAGCATTTT.

With respect to this clonotype: At one end the junction does not follow the germline gene, possibly because of a read error. The genes are TRBV5-4 and TRBJ1-1; D might be TRBD1 (5 bases). The germline V gene has CDR1 SGHNT and CDR2 YYREEE (reference sequence). This CDR3 region has 14 residues. For the CDR3, the DNA is TGTGCCAGCAGCTTGGGAGGGGTGGTCGCTGAAGCTTTCTTC. Translation: CASSLGGVVAEAFF.

As regards this clonotype: A much larger clone sits a single nucleotide away, making a read error possible. V and J are TRBV12-3 or TRBV12-4 and TRBJ1-1; D not certain. Trimming cost V 1 base and J 1 base, with 4 bases left between them. CDR3 length: 13 residues. For the CDR3, the DNA is TGTGCCAGCAGTTTAGACGCGAACACTGAAGCTTTCTTT. It codes for CASSLDANTEAFF.

Comment on this clonotype: The conserved final phenylalanine or tryptophan is absent from the CDR3, which likely points to a read error. V usage is TRBV7-9 and J usage is TRBJ2-1; D gene unclear. The CDR3 is made up of 10 amino acids. Germline values: CDR1 SEHNR, CDR2 FQNEAQ (reference sequence). V lost 5 bases, J lost 10 bases, and 6 bases lay in between. The CDR3 DNA is TGTGCCAGCAGCCCCGTCGAGCAGTTCTTA. This codes for CASSPVEQFL.

This rearrangement joins TRBV11-2 to TRBJ2-3; D gene unclear. Trimming removed 6 bases from V and 6 bases from J, with 10 bases in between. The CDR3 loop spans 12 amino acids. Germline V lookup: CDR1 SGHAT, CDR2 FQNNGV. The CDR3 reads CASSPITDTQYF. CDR3 nucleotides: TGTGCCAGCAGTCCAATCACGGATACGCAGTATTTT.

This clonotype has more than one count but fewer than ten. The chain has TRBV20-1 and TRBJ2-3; 8 positions agree with TRBD2. Germline V gene data show CDR1 as DFQATT and CDR2 as SNEGSKA (reference sequence). CDR3 length: 16 amino acids. V gave up 0 bases and J gave up 4 bases; unmatched junction bases: 9. This CDR3 reads CSARDRASGWADTQYF. The CDR3, as DNA: TGCAGTGCTAGAGATCGGGCTAGCGGGTGGGCAGATACGCAGTATTTT.

For this clonotype: One base away lies a much larger clone, so this may be a sequencing read error. This sequence joins TRBV4-2 and TRBJ2-3; TRBD2 aligns across 9 bases. V dropped 0 bases and J dropped 2; count of bases not matched to a gene: 6. The CDR3 has 17 amino acids. Germline values: CDR1 LGHNA, CDR2 YNFKEQ. CDR3 sequence (DNA): TGTGCCAGCAGCCAAGATCTAGGCGGGAGGGCCACAGATACGCAGTATTTT. It specifies CASSQDLGGRATDTQYF.

This clonotype has at least ten counts. The chain is built from TRBV20-1 and TRBJ2-3; the match to TRBD2 covers 11 bases. V shed 4 bases, J shed 3 bases, and the junction held 6 bases outside the gene matches. CDR3 length equals 15 residues. Germline V lookup: CDR1 DFQATT, CDR2 SNEGSKA (reference sequence). The CDR3: CSAITSGGGTDTQYF. The CDR3 bases are TGCAGTGCTATCACTAGCGGGGGCGGAACAGATACGCAGTATTTT.

Comment on this clonotype: A read error may explain this, as a much larger clone is one base away. The rearrangement joins TRBV20-1 to TRBJ2-1; D possibly corresponds to TRBD2 (6 bases). The CDR3 spans 11 residues. Germline values: CDR1 DFQATT, CDR2 SNEGSKA (reference sequence). The CDR3 spells CNASTRREQFF. The CDR3 nucleotides are TGCAATGCTTCGACTAGACGGGAGCAGTTCTTC.

With respect to this clonotype: Relative to the germline gene, one junction end is altered; a read error may explain this. The chain is built from TRBV4-1 and TRBJ2-2; perhaps TRBD1 as D (6 bases). The CDR3 consists of 14 residues. The germline CDR1 and CDR2 sequences are MGHRA and YSYEKL. The CDR3 region is CANGQPIITGELFF. In DNA form, the CDR3 reads TGCGCCAACGGACAGCCAATAATTACCGGGGAACTGTTTTTT.

The table lists this clonotype with many counts. The chain links TRBV6-1 to TRBJ2-3; tentatively, D is TRBD1 (6 bases). This CDR3 contains 17 residues. V lost 0 bases and J 6 bases, leaving 19 bases between the germline ends. The germline gives CDR1 MNHNS, CDR2 SASEGT. DNA of the CDR3: TGTGCCAGCAGTGAAGCGCCCGGACAGCCCAGGGGCGATACGCAGTATTTT. Its translation is CASSEAPGQPRGDTQYF.

With regard to this clonotype: One end of the junction varies from germline; a read error may be responsible. V usage is TRBV11-3 and J usage is TRBJ2-1, with a tentative D call TRBD2 (6 bases). The CDR3 contains 17 residues. From germline, CDR1 is SGHNT and CDR2 YENEEA. CDR3 nucleotides: TGTGTCAGCAGCCCCGCGGGGCCGGGTGGCGCCTACAATGAGCAGCTCTTC. It codes for CVSSPAGPGGAYNEQLF. Drawing the rest from reference TRBV11-3 and TRBJ2-1, the complete variable domain is EAGVVQSPRYKIIEKKQPVAFWCNPISGHNTLYWYLQNLGQGPELLIRYENEEAVDDSQLPKDRFSAERLKGVDSTLKIQPAELGDSAVYLCVSSPAGPGGAYNEQLFGPGTRLTVL.

This clonotype appeared many times. The rearrangement links TRBV6-6 to TRBJ2-5; possibly TRBD1 for D (6 bases). CDR3 length: 14 amino acids. Trimming shortened V by 5 bases and J by 2 bases, and 12 bases separated the two germline ends. From germline, CDR1 is MNHNY and CDR2 SVGAGI (reference sequence). The CDR3 region has the DNA TGTGCCAGCAGTCAGCCGGGACAACAAGAGACCCAGTACTTC. It encodes CASSQPGQQETQYF.

A word on this clonotype: This could be a read error, since a much larger clone is one nucleotide away. The chain is built from TRBV5-4 and TRBJ1-6, with D unresolved. This CDR3 has 15 residues. V shed 1 base and J shed 3 bases, with 8 bases lying between them. Germline V CDR1 and CDR2: SGHNT, YYREEE (reference sequence). The CDR3 DNA follows: TGTGCCAGCAGCTTGAAAAGAAGCTATAATTCACCCCTCCACTTT. Protein sequence: CASSLKRSYNSPLHF. Based on the CDR3 plus reference TRBV5-4 and TRBJ1-6, the full variable domain is ETGVTQSPTHLIKTRGQQVTLRCSSQSGHNTVSWYQQALGQGPQFIFQYYREEENGRGNFPPRFSGLQFPNYSSELNVNALELDDSALYLCASSLKRSYNSPLHFGNGTRLTVT.